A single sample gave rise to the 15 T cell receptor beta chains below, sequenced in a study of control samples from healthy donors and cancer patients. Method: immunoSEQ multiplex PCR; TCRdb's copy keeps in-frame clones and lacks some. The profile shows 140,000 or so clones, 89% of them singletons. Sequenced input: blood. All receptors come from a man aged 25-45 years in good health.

CDR3 residues: CASSPSPGTNYGYTF. The CDR3 bases are TGTGCCAGCTCACCCTCGCCAGGGACCAACTATGGCTACACCTTC. The chain is built from TRBV18 and TRBJ1-2; D possibly corresponds to TRBD1 (5 bases). Trimming stripped 3 bases from V and 2 bases from J, with 13 bases between. There are 15 residues in the CDR3. Germline lookup yields CDR1 KGHSH and CDR2 LQKENI. The variable domain in full, with the rest retrieved from reference TRBV18 and TRBJ1-2, is NAGVMQNPRHLVRRRGQEARLRCSPMKGHSHVYWYRQLPEEGLKFMVYLQKENIIDESGMPKERFSAEFPKEGPSILRIQQVVRGDSAAYFCASSPSPGTNYGYTFGSGTRLTVV.

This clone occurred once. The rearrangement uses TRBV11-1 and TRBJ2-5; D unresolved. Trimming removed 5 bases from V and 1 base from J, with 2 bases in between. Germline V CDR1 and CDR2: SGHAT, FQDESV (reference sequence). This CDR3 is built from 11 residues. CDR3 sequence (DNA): TGTGCCAGCAGCCTCCAAGAGACCCAGTACTTC. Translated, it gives CASSLQETQYF.

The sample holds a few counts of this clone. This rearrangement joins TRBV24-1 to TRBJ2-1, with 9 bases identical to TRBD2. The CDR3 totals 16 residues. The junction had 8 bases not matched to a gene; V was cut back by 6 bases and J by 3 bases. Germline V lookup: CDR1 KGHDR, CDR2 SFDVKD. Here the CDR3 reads CATSTTGLALYNEQFF. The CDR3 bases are TGTGCCACCAGTACCACGGGACTAGCCCTCTACAATGAGCAGTTCTTC.

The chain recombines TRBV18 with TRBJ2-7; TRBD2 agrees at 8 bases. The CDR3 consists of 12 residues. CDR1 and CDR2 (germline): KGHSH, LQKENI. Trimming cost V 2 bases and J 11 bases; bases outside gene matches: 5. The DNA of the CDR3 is TGTGCCAGCTCACCATCGGGAGGGGAGGAGTACTTC. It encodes CASSPSGGEEYF.

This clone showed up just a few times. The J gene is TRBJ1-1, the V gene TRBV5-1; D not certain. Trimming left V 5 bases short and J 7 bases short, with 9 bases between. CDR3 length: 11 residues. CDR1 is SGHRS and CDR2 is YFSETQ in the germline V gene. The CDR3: CASRVEGEAFF. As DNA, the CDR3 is TGCGCCAGCAGGGTGGAAGGTGAAGCTTTCTTT.

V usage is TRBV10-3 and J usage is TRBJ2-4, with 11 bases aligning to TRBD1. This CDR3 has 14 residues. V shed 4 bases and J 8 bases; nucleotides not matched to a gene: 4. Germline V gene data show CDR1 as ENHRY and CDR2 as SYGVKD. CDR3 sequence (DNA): TGTGCCATCAGTGCCGGGACAGGGGGATACATTCAGTACTTC. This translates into CAISAGTGGYIQYF.

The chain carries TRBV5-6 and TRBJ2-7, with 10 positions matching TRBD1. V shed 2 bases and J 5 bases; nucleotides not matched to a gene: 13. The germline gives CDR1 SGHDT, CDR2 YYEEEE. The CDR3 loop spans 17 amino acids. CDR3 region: CASSLRIRGQGGNEQYF. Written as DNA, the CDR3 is TGTGCCAGCAGCTTACGAATTCGCGGACAGGGGGGAAACGAGCAGTACTTC.

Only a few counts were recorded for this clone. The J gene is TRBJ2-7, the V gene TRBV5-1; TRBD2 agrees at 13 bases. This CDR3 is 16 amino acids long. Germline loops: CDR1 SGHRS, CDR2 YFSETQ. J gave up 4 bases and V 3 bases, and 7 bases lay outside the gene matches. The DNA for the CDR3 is TGCGCCAGCAGCTCCACTAGCGGGAGGGCCGGGTACGAGCAGTACTTC. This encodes CASSSTSGRAGYEQYF.

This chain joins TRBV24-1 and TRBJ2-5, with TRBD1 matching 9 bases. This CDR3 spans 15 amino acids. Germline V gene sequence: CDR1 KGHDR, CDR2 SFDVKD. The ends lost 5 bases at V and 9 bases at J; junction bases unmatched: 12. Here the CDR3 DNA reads TGTGCCACCAGTGGAGCTACAGGGGGCAGCGAGGCCCAGTACTTC. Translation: CATSGATGGSEAQYF.

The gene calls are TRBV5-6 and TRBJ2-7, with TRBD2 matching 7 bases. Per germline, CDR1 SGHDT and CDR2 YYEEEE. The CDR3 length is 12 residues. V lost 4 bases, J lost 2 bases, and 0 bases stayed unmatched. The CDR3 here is CASSGLAYEQYF. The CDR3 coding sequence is TGTGCCAGCAGCGGACTAGCCTACGAGCAGTACTTC.

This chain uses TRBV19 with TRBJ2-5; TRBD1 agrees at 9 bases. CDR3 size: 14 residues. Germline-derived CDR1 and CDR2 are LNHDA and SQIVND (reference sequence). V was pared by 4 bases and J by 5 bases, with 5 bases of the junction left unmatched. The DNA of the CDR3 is TGTGCCAGTAGTACTCCGACAGGGGGGGAGACCCAGTACTTC. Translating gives CASSTPTGGETQYF.

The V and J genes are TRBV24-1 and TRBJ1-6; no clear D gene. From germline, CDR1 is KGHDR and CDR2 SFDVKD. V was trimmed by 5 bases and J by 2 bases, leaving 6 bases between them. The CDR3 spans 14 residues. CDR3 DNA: TGTGCCACCAGTGTGCGAGCCTATAATTCACCCCTCCACTTT. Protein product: CATSVRAYNSPLHF.

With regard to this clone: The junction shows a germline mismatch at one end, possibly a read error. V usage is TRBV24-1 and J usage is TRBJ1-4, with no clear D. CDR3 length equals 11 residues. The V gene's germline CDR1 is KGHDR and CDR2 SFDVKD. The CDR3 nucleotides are TGTGCCACCAGTGATTTCCAGGCCACGATTTTT. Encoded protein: CATSDFQATIF.

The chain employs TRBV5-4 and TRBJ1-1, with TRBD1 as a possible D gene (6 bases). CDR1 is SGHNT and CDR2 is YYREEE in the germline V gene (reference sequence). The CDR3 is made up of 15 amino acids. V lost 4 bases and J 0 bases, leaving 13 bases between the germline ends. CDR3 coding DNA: TGTGCCAGCAGCGCCGGAGGGGGGCTGAACACTGAAGCTTTCTTT. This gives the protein CASSAGGGLNTEAFF.

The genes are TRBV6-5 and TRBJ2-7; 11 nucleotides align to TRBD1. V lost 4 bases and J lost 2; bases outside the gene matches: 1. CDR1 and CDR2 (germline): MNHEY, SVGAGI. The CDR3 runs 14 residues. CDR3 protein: CASSWGQGAYEQYF. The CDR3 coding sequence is TGTGCCAGCAGTTGGGGACAGGGGGCCTACGAGCAGTACTTC.